These 19 T cell receptor beta chains came from one sample sequenced in a study of T cells in tumors after PD-1 blockade. Sequencing was performed with immunoSEQ multiplex PCR; in TCRdb, only in-frame clones are kept and a portion is missing. The repertoire consists of around 13,000 clones, with roughly three fifths occurring once and the leading ten covering over 25%. Sample: tumor tissue, taken before anti-PD-1 treatment. These receptors came from a human donor with cutaneous squamous cell carcinoma.

This clone was detected only a few times. The V gene is TRBV27, the J gene TRBJ2-2; no firm D call. Germline assignment: CDR1 MNHEY and CDR2 SMNVEV (reference sequence). Trimming stripped 7 bases from V and 4 bases from J, with 16 bases between. The CDR3 is 15 residues long. The CDR3 sequence is CASTQGDGITGELFF. The CDR3 DNA is TGTGCCAGCACGCAAGGCGACGGAATCACCGGGGAGCTGTTTTTT.

In its sample, this clone ranks as medium-sized. The CDR3 here is CASMDRGRTDTQYF. CDR3 sequence (DNA): TGTGCCAGCATGGACAGGGGGAGAACAGATACGCAGTATTTT. This chain joins TRBV6-5 and TRBJ2-3, with 10 bases fitting TRBD1. The CDR3 contains 14 residues. Germline trimming cut 7 bases from V and 3 bases from J; bases unmatched to any gene: 4. Per germline, CDR1 MNHEY and CDR2 SVGAGI.

The V gene is TRBV10-3, the J gene TRBJ2-7; the D is unclear. In germline, CDR1 is ENHRY, CDR2 SYGVKD. Trimming took 2 bases from V and 0 from J, leaving 5 bases between them. The CDR3 contains 13 residues. CDR3: CAISEDLSYEQYF. For the CDR3, the DNA is TGTGCCATCAGTGAGGACCTCTCCTACGAGCAGTACTTC.

This clone was recorded a few times. The rearrangement joins TRBV7-2 to TRBJ2-2, with D uncertain. V was clipped by 5 bases and J by 7 bases, with 11 bases between them. In germline, CDR1 is SGHTA, CDR2 FQGNSA. The CDR3 extends over 13 amino acids. CDR3 DNA sequence: TGTGCCAGCAGCCTACGACCGGACGGGGAGCTGTTTTTT. Its protein is CASSLRPDGELFF.

The chain is built from TRBV18 and TRBJ1-5; TRBD1 aligns across 11 bases. Trimming at V came to 1 base and at J to 6 bases, leaving 2 bases not matched to a gene. CDR3 length equals 15 residues. CDR1 is KGHSH, CDR2 LQKENI, per germline. The CDR3 region has the DNA TGTGCCAGCTCACCACTGGACAGGGGGCCTCAGCCCCAGCATTTT. Translation gives CASSPLDRGPQPQHF.

The J gene is TRBJ1-2, the V gene TRBV3-1 (or the pseudogene TRBV3-2); D not resolved. The CDR3 spans 14 residues. Germline CDR1 is LGHDT and CDR2 is YNNKEL (reference sequence). V lost 4 bases and J 2 bases, leaving 11 bases between the germline ends. The chain's CDR3 is CASSPPGVNYGYTF. As DNA, the CDR3 is TGTGCCAGCAGCCCACCCGGGGTGAACTATGGCTACACCTTC.

This clone was recorded a few times. Within the sample, other DNA sequences also encode this same CDR3. The chain has TRBV7-3 and TRBJ2-1; D uncertain. Trimming pared 1 base from V and 5 bases from J, leaving 6 bases between. Germline V gene lookup returns CDR1 SGHTA and CDR2 FQGTGA. The CDR3 runs to 13 residues. The CDR3 is CASSLSGNNEQFF. The CDR3, as DNA: TGTGCCAGCAGCTTAAGCGGTAACAATGAGCAGTTCTTC.

Only a few counts were recorded for this clone. The rearrangement links TRBV5-1 to TRBJ2-2; TRBD2 might be the D (5 bases). Germline CDR1 is SGHRS and CDR2 is YFSETQ. This CDR3 contains 15 residues. V dropped 6 bases and J dropped 0 bases, with 12 bases sitting between them. The CDR3 region is CASILDSANTGELFF. In DNA form, the CDR3 reads TGCGCCAGCATTCTTGATAGCGCGAACACCGGGGAGCTGTTTTTT. Complete variable domain (other parts from reference TRBV5-1 and TRBJ2-2): KAGVTQTPRYLIKTRGQQVTLSCSPISGHRSVSWYQQTPGQGLQFLFEYFSETQRNKGNFPGRFSGRQFSNSRSEMNVSTLELGDSALYLCASILDSANTGELFFGEGSRLTVL.

The rearrangement joins TRBV28 to TRBJ2-7; D gene uncertain. Germline loops: CDR1 MDHEN, CDR2 SYDVKM. Trimming removed 2 bases from V and 12 bases from J, with 17 bases in between. CDR3 length: 13 amino acids. The CDR3 DNA reads as TGTGCCAGCAGTTTAGCACCCGTTAACAAACCGTACTTC. Translating it yields CASSLAPVNKPYF. The full variable domain, completed using reference TRBV28 and TRBJ2-7, is DVKVTQSSRYLVKRTGEKVFLECVQDMDHENMFWYRQDPGLGLRLIYFSYDVKMKEKGDIPEGYSVSREKKERFSLILESASTNQTSMYLCASSLAPVNKPYFGPGTRLTVT.

The genes are TRBV21-1 and TRBJ2-6. TRBV21-1 is a pseudogene locus. There are 18 residues in the CDR3. The CDR3 DNA reads TGTGCCAGCAGCAAAGAGCCGGAACCACCCTCTGGGGCCAACGTCCTGACTTTC. Its translation: CASSKEPEPPSGANVLTF.

The chain links TRBV2 to TRBJ1-2, with 9 nucleotides matching TRBD1. Germline values: CDR1 SNHLY, CDR2 FYNNEI. V trimming: 7 bases; J trimming: 7 bases; junction bases outside the gene matches: 10. The CDR3 sequence is 14 residues long. The CDR3 is CASIITGGASGYTF. In DNA form, the CDR3 reads TGTGCCAGCATTATTACAGGGGGCGCGAGTGGCTACACCTTC. Based on the CDR3 plus reference TRBV2 and TRBJ1-2, the full variable domain is EPEVTQTPSHQVTQMGQEVILRCVPISNHLYFYWYRQILGQKVEFLVSFYNNEISEKSEIFDDQFSVERPDGSNFTLKIRSTKLEDSAMYFCASIITGGASGYTFGSGTRLTVV.

The chain links TRBV5-4 to TRBJ2-1; D remains unclear. The germline CDR1 and CDR2 sequences are SGHNT and YYREEE (reference sequence). The V end was cut by 0 bases, the J end by 4 bases, with 5 bases between. The CDR3 runs 13 residues. As DNA, the CDR3 is TGTGCCAGCAGCTTGGTGGATTACAATGAGCAGTTCTTC. As protein: CASSLVDYNEQFF.

V gene TRBV3-1 (or the pseudogene TRBV3-2) combines with J gene TRBJ2-5, with 8 bases lining up with TRBD1. After removal of 2 bases from V and 3 bases from J, the junction contained 20 bases not matched to a gene. The germline V gene encodes CDR1 LGHDT and CDR2 YNNKEL (reference sequence). CDR3 length equals 20 residues. CDR3 residues: CASSQLIGLTGADEEETQYF. For the CDR3, the DNA is TGTGCCAGCAGCCAATTAATAGGGTTGACAGGGGCGGACGAGGAAGAGACCCAGTACTTC.

This clone has more than one count but fewer than ten. J is TRBJ1-3 and V is TRBV7-2, with D unresolved. The CDR3 runs 12 residues. Germline V gene data show CDR1 as SGHTA and CDR2 as FQGNSA. Trimming left V 3 bases short and J 0 bases short, with 0 bases between. The CDR3 region has the DNA TGTGCCAGCAGCTTCTCTGGAAACACCATATATTTT. Amino acid sequence: CASSFSGNTIYF.

CDR3 in DNA: TGTGCCAGCAGTACTACAGGGTCTTGGAGCAATCAGCCCCAGCATTTT. This encodes CASSTTGSWSNQPQHF. This sequence joins TRBV27 and TRBJ1-5, with a possible D match to TRBD1 (6 bases). Germline V gene lookup returns CDR1 MNHEY and CDR2 SMNVEV (reference sequence). The CDR3 length is 16 residues. V lost 5 bases, J lost 1 base, and 15 bases lay in between.

The chain couples TRBV12-5 to TRBJ1-1; 8 bases are shared with TRBD1. CDR3 size: 17 residues. Germline V gene sequence: CDR1 LGHNT, CDR2 FRNRAP. V dropped 1 base and J dropped 5; count of bases not matched to a gene: 12. The CDR3 region has the DNA TGTGCTAGTGGTTTGGACTCATATTCAGGACAGGGTACTGAAGCTTTCTTT. Protein: CASGLDSYSGQGTEAFF.

V usage is TRBV7-6 and J usage is TRBJ2-5; D unresolved. Looked up from germline, CDR1 is SGHVS and CDR2 is FNYEAQ. Deletions cut 2 bases from V and 2 bases from J, with 9 bases between. There are 14 residues in the CDR3. CDR3 in amino acids: CASSLLALQETQYF. The CDR3 DNA reads TGTGCCAGCAGCTTATTAGCTTTACAAGAGACCCAGTACTTC.

The chain uses TRBV19 and TRBJ1-2, with D perhaps matching TRBD1 (6 bases). The CDR3 covers 14 residues. Germline V gene data show CDR1 as LNHDA and CDR2 as SQIVND (reference sequence). V was shortened by 10 bases and J by 2 bases, with 17 bases between the two germline ends. The CDR3 coding sequence is TGTGCCACAACAGGGCAATACAACAACTATGGCTACACCTTC. Amino acid sequence: CATTGQYNNYGYTF.

V gene TRBV2 combines with J gene TRBJ1-4; 7 bases line up with TRBD1. Germline assignment: CDR1 SNHLY and CDR2 FYNNEI. V shed 7 bases, J shed 1 base, and the junction held 15 bases outside the gene matches. The CDR3 totals 18 residues. The CDR3 loop is CASTSGTESFLTNEKLFF. The CDR3 DNA follows: TGTGCCAGCACCTCCGGGACAGAGTCTTTTTTAACTAATGAAAAACTGTTTTTT.